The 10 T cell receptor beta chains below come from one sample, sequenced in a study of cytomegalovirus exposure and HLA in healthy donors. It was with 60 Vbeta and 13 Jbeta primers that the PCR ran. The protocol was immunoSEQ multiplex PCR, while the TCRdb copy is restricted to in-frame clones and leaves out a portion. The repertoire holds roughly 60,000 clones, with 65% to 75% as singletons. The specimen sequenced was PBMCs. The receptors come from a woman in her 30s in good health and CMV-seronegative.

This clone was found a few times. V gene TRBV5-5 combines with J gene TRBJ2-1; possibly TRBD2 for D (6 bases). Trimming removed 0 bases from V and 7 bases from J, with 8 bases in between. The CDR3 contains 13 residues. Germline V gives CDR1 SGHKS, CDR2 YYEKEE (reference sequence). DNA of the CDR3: TGTGCCAGCAGCTTGGGGGGGGAAAATGAGCAGTTCTTC. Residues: CASSLGGENEQFF.

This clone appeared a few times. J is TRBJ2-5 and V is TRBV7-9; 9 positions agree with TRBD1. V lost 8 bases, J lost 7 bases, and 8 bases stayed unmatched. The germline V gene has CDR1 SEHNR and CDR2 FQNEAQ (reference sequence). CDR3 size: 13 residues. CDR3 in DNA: TGTGCCAGCGAGGACAGGGGTAAAAGGACCCAGTACTTC. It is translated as CASEDRGKRTQYF.

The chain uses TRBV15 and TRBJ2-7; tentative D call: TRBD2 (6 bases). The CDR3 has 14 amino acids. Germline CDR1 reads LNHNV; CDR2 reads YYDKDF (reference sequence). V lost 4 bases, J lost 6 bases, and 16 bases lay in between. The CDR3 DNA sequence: TGTGCCACCAGCATGCACAACTCGCGGGGCGAGCAGTACGTC. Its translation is CATSMHNSRGEQYV.

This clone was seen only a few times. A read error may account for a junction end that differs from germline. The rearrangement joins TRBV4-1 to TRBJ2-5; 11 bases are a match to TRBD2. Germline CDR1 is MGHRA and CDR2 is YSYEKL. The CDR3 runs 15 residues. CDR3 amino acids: CASSQDETSGKGGDF. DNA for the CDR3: TGCGCCAGCAGCCAAGATGAGACTAGCGGGAAGGGAGGGGACTTC.

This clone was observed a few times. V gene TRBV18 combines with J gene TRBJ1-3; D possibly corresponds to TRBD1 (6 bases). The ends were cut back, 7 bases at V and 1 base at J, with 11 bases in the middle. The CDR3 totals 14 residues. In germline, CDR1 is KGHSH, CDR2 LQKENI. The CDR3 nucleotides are TGTGCCAGCTTACAGGGAAGTTCTGGAAACACCATATATTTT. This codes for CASLQGSSGNTIYF.

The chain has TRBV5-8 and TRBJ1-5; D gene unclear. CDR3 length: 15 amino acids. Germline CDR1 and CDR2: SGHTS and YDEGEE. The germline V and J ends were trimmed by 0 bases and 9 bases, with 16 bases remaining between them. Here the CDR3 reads CASSLGSDGIWPQHF. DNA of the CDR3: TGTGCCAGCAGCTTGGGCTCGGACGGGATTTGGCCCCAGCATTTT.

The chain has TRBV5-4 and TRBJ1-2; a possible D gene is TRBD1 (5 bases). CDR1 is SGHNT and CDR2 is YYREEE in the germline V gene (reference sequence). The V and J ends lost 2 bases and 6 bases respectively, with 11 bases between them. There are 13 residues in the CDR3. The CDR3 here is CASSFEGLDGYTF. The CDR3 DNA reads TGTGCCAGCAGCTTCGAGGGACTGGATGGCTACACCTTC.

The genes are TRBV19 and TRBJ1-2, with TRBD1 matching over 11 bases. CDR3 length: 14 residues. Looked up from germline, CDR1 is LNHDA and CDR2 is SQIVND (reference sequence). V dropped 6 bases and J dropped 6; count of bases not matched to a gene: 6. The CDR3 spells CASSRDRGANGYTF. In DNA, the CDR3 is TGTGCCAGTAGCCGGGACAGGGGGGCCAATGGCTACACCTTC.

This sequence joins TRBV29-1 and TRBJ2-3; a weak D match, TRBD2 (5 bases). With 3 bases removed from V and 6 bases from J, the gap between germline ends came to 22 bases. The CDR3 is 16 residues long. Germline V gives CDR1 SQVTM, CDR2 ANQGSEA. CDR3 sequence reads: CSVELSERPLADTQYF. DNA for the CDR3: TGCAGCGTTGAGCTCTCGGAGCGGCCGCTGGCGGATACGCAGTATTTT.

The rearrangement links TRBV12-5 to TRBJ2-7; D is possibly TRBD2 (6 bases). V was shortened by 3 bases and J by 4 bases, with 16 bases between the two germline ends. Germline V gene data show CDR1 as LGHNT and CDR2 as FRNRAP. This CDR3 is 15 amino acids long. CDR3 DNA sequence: TGTGCTAGTGGTTTAGACACCCGAGGAGGGTACGAGCAGTACGTC. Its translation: CASGLDTRGGYEQYV.